This TCR beta chain is from a study of shared clonotypes between healthy human individuals. The CDR3 loop spans 15 amino acids. Germline V CDR1 and CDR2: SGHRS, YFSETQ. The ends lost 3 bases at V and 5 bases at J; junction bases unmatched: 7. Sequencing was at deep level. Here immunoSEQ multiplex PCR was the method, and the copy in TCRdb shows in-frame clones only, minus some. The table has a few million clones, more than 80% seen once. The gene calls are TRBV5-1 and TRBJ2-5; TRBD1 matches at 10 bases. The source material was naive CD4+ T cells sorted from blood. Subset of the sample: CD45RA+ positively selected. This clonotype was sampled from a man aged 18 to 35 in good health. CDR3 coding DNA: TGCGCCAGCAGCTGGACAGGGGGGGCCGAGGAGACCCAGTACTTC. This translates into CASSWTGGAEETQYF.